This T cell receptor (beta chain) comes out of a study of a mutant IDH1 vaccine in newly diagnosed glioma. Across the study: The first vaccination came 4-6 weeks after radiotherapy alone, or with temozolomide cycles. The treated group averaged approximately 38 years old and was about 60% male, about 38% female. V12 took place at week 35, and V13 at week 47.

Clones were sequenced by immunoSEQ multiplex PCR, and TCRdb holds only the in-frame ones, with some missing. This sample yields approximately 30,000 clones, of which around 79% are seen a single time; almost 9.5% belongs to the top ten. A remark on this clone: As yet, its antigen is unknown.

The time point: week 35, safety follow-up. A single vaccine dose contained 300 ug of mutant IDH1 20-mer peptide, and topical imiquimod was used with it. The CDR3 runs to 13 residues. Germline trimming cut 4 bases from V and 10 bases from J; bases unmatched to any gene: 6. CDR1 SGHKS and CDR2 YYEKEE come from the germline V gene (reference sequence). Source: PBMCs, taken from a glioma patient whose treatment included an IDH1 peptide vaccine. The clonotype comes from a woman aged 30 to 39 with glioma. Some clones in this sample may be carry-over from other donors' samples. V usage is TRBV5-5 and J usage is TRBJ1-5, with TRBD1 matching over 9 bases. CDR3 DNA sequence: TGTGCCAGCAGCAGGGACAGGGAGAAACCCCAGCATTTT. It specifies CASSRDREKPQHF.